This T cell receptor (beta chain) was recovered during a study of patients and donors after allogeneic stem cell transplantation. This clonotype was seen at least ten times. Germline CDR1 is LGHDT and CDR2 is YNNKEL (reference sequence). The CDR3 runs 15 residues. V lost 1 base, J lost 6 bases, and 4 bases stayed unmatched. MiXCR, run by TCRdb on the RT-PCR reads, gives a single entry per CDR3 protein. The data hold fewer than 95,000 distinct CDR3 sequences, with 4% to 5% observed a single time. Sequencing input: blood, either unsorted or a sorted T cell fraction (not recorded which). The rearrangement uses TRBV3-1 and TRBJ1-2; 11 bases match TRBD1. This receptor was taken from a human donor who was either an allogeneic HSCT recipient or a stem cell or donor lymphocyte infusion donor (not recorded which). It is not recorded whose cells these are; they may come from a transplant donor. The CDR3 is CASSQGWTGGNGYTF. The CDR3, as DNA: TGTGCCAGCAGCCAAGGTTGGACAGGGGGCAATGGCTACACCTTC.